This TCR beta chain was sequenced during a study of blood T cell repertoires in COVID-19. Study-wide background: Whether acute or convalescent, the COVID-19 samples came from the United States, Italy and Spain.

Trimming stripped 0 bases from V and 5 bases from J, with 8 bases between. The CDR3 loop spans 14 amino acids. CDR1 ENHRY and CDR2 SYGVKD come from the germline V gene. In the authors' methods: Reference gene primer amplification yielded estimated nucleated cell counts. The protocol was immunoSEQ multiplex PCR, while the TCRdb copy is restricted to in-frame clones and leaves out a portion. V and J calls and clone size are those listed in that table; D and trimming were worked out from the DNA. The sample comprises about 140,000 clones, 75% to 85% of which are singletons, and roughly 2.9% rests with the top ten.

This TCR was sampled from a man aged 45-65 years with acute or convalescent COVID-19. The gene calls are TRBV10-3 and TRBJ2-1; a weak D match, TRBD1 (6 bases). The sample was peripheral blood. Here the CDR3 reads CAISESRGNNEQFF. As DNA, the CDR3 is TGTGCCATCAGTGAGTCTAGGGGGAACAATGAGCAGTTCTTC.